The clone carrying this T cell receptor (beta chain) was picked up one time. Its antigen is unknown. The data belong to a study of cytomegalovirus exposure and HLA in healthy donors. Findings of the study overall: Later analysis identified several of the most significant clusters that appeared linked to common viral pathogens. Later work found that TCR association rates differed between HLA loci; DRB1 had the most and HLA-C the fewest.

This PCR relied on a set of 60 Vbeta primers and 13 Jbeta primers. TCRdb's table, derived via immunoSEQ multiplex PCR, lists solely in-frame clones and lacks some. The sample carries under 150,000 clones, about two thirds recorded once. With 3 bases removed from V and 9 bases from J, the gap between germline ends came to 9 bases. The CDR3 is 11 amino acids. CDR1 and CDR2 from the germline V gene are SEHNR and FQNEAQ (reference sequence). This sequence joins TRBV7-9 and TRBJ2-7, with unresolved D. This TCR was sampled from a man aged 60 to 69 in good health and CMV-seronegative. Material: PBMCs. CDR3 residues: CASSLQEPQYF. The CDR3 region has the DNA TGTGCCAGCAGCTTGCAGGAACCGCAGTACTTC.